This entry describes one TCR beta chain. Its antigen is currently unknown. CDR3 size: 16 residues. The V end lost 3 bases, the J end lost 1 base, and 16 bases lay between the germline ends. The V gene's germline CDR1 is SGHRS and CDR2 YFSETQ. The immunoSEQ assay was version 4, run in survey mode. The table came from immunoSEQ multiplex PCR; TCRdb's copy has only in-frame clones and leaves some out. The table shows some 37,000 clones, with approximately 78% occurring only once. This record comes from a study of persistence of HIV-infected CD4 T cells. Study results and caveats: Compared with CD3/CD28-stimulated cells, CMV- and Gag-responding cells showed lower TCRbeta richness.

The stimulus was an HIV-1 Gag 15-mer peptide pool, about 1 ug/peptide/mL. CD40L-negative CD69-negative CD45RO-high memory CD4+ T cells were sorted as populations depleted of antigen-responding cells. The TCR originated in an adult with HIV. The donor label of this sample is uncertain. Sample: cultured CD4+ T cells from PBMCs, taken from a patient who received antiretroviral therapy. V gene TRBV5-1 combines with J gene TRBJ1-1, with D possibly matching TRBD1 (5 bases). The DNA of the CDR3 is TGCGCCAGCAGCTGGGGATCACAACAGGCGAACACTGAAGCTTTCTTT. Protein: CASSWGSQQANTEAFF.